Following are 9 T cell receptor beta chains from one sample sequenced in a study of blood T cell repertoires in COVID-19 (dated by TCRdb to 2018 to 2021). The library was generated by the immunoSEQ multiplex PCR assay. TCRdb took this table from immuneACCESS and kept in-frame rearrangements with V and J called. Such tables lack part of the clones; where checked against another copy, unresolved V genes explain under half of the gap, and the rest is unexplained. The sample table contains tens of thousands of clones; only one count was recorded for more than 75% of them. 10% to 15% of the sample is held by the ten biggest clonotypes. The sequenced material came from peripheral blood. The receptors stem from a human donor in a cohort sampled during active COVID-19.

CDR3 protein: CASSLIVQGVNTEAFF. In DNA, the CDR3 is TGTGCCAGCAGCTTAATCGTTCAGGGGGTGAACACTGAAGCTTTCTTT. This chain uses TRBV7-6 with TRBJ1-1; 7 bases map to TRBD1. J gave up 0 bases and V 2 bases, and 6 bases lay outside the gene matches. This CDR3 has 16 amino acids. The germline gives CDR1 SGHVS, CDR2 FNYEAQ.

The chain carries TRBV5-1 and TRBJ2-5, with 15 bases aligning to TRBD2. CDR3 size: 17 residues. The V segment lost 5 bases and the J segment 2 bases; nucleotides outside the gene matches: 7. Germline V gives CDR1 SGHRS, CDR2 YFSETQ. The CDR3 DNA follows: TGCGCCAGCAGACCCGGGACTAGCGGGGGGCCTCAAGAGACCCAGTACTTC. Protein: CASRPGTSGGPQETQYF.

The chain employs TRBV9 and TRBJ2-5; 12 bases agree with TRBD1. Trimming removed 9 bases from V and 1 base from J; junction bases left unmatched: 10. CDR1 and CDR2 from the germline V gene are SGDLS and YYNGEE. The CDR3 loop spans 16 amino acids. The CDR3 sequence: CATRDRGLSRQETQYF. CDR3 DNA: TGTGCCACCAGGGACAGGGGGCTTTCCCGCCAAGAGACCCAGTACTTC.

This clone has a single count. CDR3 coding DNA: TGTGCCAGCAGTAGTTACCGAGTTAAAGAGACCCAGTACTTC. It is translated as CASSSYRVKETQYF. This chain joins TRBV6-5 and TRBJ2-5, with unresolved D. CDR1 is MNHEY and CDR2 is SVGAGI in the germline V gene. V lost 5 bases and J 3 bases, leaving 13 bases between the germline ends. This CDR3 contains 14 residues.

The V call is TRBV5-4, the J call TRBJ1-3; unclear D gene. The germline V and J ends were trimmed by 3 bases and 0 bases, with 10 bases remaining between them. The germline V gene encodes CDR1 SGHNT and CDR2 YYREEE (reference sequence). The CDR3 has 15 residues. CDR3 nucleotide sequence: TGTGCCAGCAGCTCGCTAGCAGGCTCTGGAAACACCATATATTTT. Translating it yields CASSSLAGSGNTIYF.

V usage is TRBV20-1 and J usage is TRBJ2-3, with no clear D. Trimming stripped 3 bases from V and 4 bases from J, with 5 bases between. Germline CDR1 reads DFQATT; CDR2 reads SNEGSKA (reference sequence). The CDR3 has 11 amino acids. CDR3 sequence: CSASYSDTQYF. The CDR3 nucleotides read TGCAGTGCTAGCTACTCAGATACGCAGTATTTT.

V gene TRBV29-1 combines with J gene TRBJ2-1; 14 positions agree with TRBD2. The CDR3 totals 16 residues. Germline-derived CDR1 and CDR2 are SQVTM and ANQGSEA. The V and J ends lost 4 bases and 8 bases, in that order; junction bases with no gene match: 10. As DNA, the CDR3 is TGCAGCGTTGCCGGGACTAGCGGGGGCCTTGGGGATGAGCAGTTCTTC. Its protein is CSVAGTSGGLGDEQFF.

The rearrangement joins TRBV15 to TRBJ2-2; no clear D gene. The germline V and J ends were trimmed by 3 bases and 1 base, with 9 bases remaining between them. CDR1 LNHNV and CDR2 YYDKDF come from the germline V gene (reference sequence). This CDR3 comprises 15 residues. The CDR3 sequence is CATSSRSGNTGELFF. DNA of the CDR3: TGTGCCACCAGCAGCCGGTCAGGGAACACCGGGGAGCTGTTTTTT.

The V gene is TRBV5-1, the J gene TRBJ2-3; TRBD2 aligns across 7 bases. This CDR3 is built from 18 residues. CDR1 is SGHRS, CDR2 YFSETQ, per germline. The junction had 10 bases not matched to a gene; V was cut back by 0 bases and J by 0 bases. DNA of the CDR3: TGCGCCAGCAGCTTGGAGGTAGGGAGGGGAAAAAGCACAGATACGCAGTATTTT. This codes for CASSLEVGRGKSTDTQYF. The full variable domain, completed using reference TRBV5-1 and TRBJ2-3, is KAGVTQTPRYLIKTRGQQVTLSCSPISGHRSVSWYQQTPGQGLQFLFEYFSETQRNKGNFPGRFSGRQFSNSRSEMNVSTLELGDSALYLCASSLEVGRGKSTDTQYFGPGTRLTVL.